The clone carrying this TCR beta chain has a count of ten or more. Its antigen remains unidentified. The sample belongs to a study of T cell clonality in common variable immunodeficiency. Study results and caveats: Repertoire-complication correlations in CVID were limited by patient heterogeneity.

Assay used: immunoSEQ multiplex PCR; TCRdb lists only in-frame clones, some missing. The sample counts approximately 37,000 clones, none seen once; the ten largest own over 8%. The origin of this receptor is a person aged 18-70 years in good health. The sample comprised peripheral blood mononuclear cells.

The chain's CDR3 is CASSLEGQGEKLFF. The covered CDR3 bases are TGTGCCAGCAGCTTAGAGGGACAGGGGGAAAAA. This sequence joins TRBV7-9 and TRBJ1-4, with 10 bases fitting TRBD1. From the germline J gene comes the end of the CDR3, since the read stops 3 residues before it. The CDR3 covers 14 residues. The trim removed 1 base at V and 8 bases at J, leaving 1 base unmatched. Germline V gives CDR1 SEHNR, CDR2 FQNEAQ (reference sequence).